In this sample, the clone carrying this T cell receptor (beta chain) turned up many times. Its specificity is unknown. This record belongs to a study of T cell repertoires in cytomegalovirus infection. Overall study: CMV epitopes used comprised recently identified HLA-C-restricted ones and well-studied HLA-B-restricted ones. Study findings and constraints: People with CMV and the relevant HLA were identified by cumulative public TCR beta family frequency.

The CDR3 consists of 14 residues. The ends were cut back, 2 bases at V and 2 bases at J, with 9 bases in the middle. Germline lookup yields CDR1 SGHVS and CDR2 FNYEAQ. TCRdb called the reads again in MiXCR, with one record for every CDR3 protein. Of some 99,000 distinct CDR3 sequences listed, around 29% are singletons. The chain recombines TRBV7-6 with TRBJ1-2, with a weak D call TRBD1 (6 bases). This clonotype was sampled from a human donor in good health (CMV status not recorded). Some clones in this sample may be carry-over from other donors' samples. This sample comprised CD8+ T cells from cultured PBMCs, obtained from culture after CMV antigen stimulation. CDR3 in amino acids: CASSLPGQNYGYTF. In DNA, the CDR3 is TGTGCCAGCAGCTTACCCGGACAGAACTATGGCTACACCTTC.